A selection of T cell receptor beta chains follows, all from one sample in a study of T-cell memory formation after mild COVID-19. TCRdb ran MiXCR on the 5' RACE reads and lists one entry per CDR3 protein. The sample has hundreds of thousands of distinct CDR3 sequences; 20% to 25% are singletons. The specimen sequenced was PBMCs or a T cell subset sorted from them (not recorded which). These TCRs come from an adult woman who had mild COVID-19 (a few samples of this study predate the infection). Cell type and time point are not known. CDR3s include the opening cysteine and the closing phenylalanine or tryptophan.

j_call: TRBJ2-1
v_call: TRBV12-3/TRBV12-4
cdr3_length: 17
cdr3_aa: CASSFGRRESSYNEQFF

j_call: TRBJ2-1
v_call: TRBV5-5
cdr3_length: 15
cdr3_aa: CASSLVAGTYNEQFF

j_call: TRBJ2-7
v_call: TRBV21-1
cdr3_length: 13
cdr3_aa: CASSKAPGLEQYF

j_call: TRBJ1-2
v_call: TRBV7-9
cdr3_length: 18
cdr3_aa: CASSLLVTSTSPNYGYTF

j_call: TRBJ2-2
v_call: TRBV7-6
cdr3_length: 16
cdr3_aa: CASSLVGTAGAGELFF

j_call: TRBJ1-1
v_call: TRBV7-6
cdr3_length: 19
cdr3_aa: CASSSPASEAGRLNTEAFF

j_call: TRBJ2-7
v_call: TRBV24-1
cdr3_length: 14
cdr3_aa: CATSDSQRGDEQYF

j_call: TRBJ2-1
v_call: TRBV9
cdr3_length: 11
cdr3_aa: CASSVGSEQFF

j_call: TRBJ1-2
v_call: TRBV20-1
cdr3_length: 17
cdr3_aa: CSARVVRGQGGGYGYTF

j_call: TRBJ2-5
v_call: TRBV5-1
cdr3_length: 15
cdr3_aa: CASSYRGTRQETQYF

j_call: TRBJ2-5
v_call: TRBV7-3
cdr3_length: 16
cdr3_aa: CASSLTPLAGGETQYF

j_call: TRBJ1-1
v_call: TRBV11-2
cdr3_length: 18
cdr3_aa: CASSSNGQYSYLNTEAFF

j_call: TRBJ1-2
v_call: TRBV19
cdr3_length: 14
cdr3_aa: CASRKDRVEYGYTF

j_call: TRBJ2-7
v_call: TRBV29-1
cdr3_length: 11
cdr3_aa: CSAAGSREQYF

j_call: TRBJ2-5
v_call: TRBV4-3
cdr3_length: 15
cdr3_aa: CASSQGGSGEETQYF

j_call: TRBJ1-2
v_call: TRBV6-4
cdr3_length: 14
cdr3_aa: CASSDSGGIYGYTF

j_call: TRBJ1-2
v_call: TRBV29-1
cdr3_length: 15
cdr3_aa: CSAARGTGPDYGYTF

j_call: TRBJ2-1
v_call: TRBV6-5
cdr3_length: 14
cdr3_aa: CASSYSGTGGEQFF